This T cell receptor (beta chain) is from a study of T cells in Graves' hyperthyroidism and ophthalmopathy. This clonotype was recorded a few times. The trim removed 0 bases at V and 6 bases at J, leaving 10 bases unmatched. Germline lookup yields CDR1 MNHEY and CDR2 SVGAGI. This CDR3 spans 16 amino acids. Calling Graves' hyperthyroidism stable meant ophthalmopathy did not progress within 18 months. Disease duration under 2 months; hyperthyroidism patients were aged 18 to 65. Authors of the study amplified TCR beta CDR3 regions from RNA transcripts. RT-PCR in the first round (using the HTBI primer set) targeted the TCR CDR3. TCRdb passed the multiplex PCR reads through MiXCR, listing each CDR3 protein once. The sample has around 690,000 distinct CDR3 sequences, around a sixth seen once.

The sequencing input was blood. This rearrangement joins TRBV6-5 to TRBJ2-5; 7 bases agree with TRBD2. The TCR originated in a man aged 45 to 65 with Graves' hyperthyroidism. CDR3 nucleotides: TGTGCCAGCAGTTACTCGATGGGGCGGGAGAGACAGACCCAGTACTTC. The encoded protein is CASSYSMGRERQTQYF.